This entry lists 25 T cell receptor beta chains sequenced from one sample in a study of T cell repertoires in ileal Crohn's disease. TCRdb's copy holds only in-frame clones and misses some; the assay was immunoSEQ multiplex PCR. The top ten clones hold under 5% of a sample with around 14,000 clones, over 60% of them seen once. Sequencing input: ileal tissue. The receptor source for this set is an adult with Crohn's disease.

This clone was found once. This chain joins TRBV13 and TRBJ1-5; a weak D match, TRBD1 (5 bases). The CDR3 is made up of 15 amino acids. The germline V gene encodes CDR1 PRHDT and CDR2 FYEKMQ (reference sequence). V lost 5 bases to trimming and J lost 0 bases, with 11 bases between them. The CDR3 loop is CASSQGHYSNQPQHF. The CDR3 nucleotides are TGTGCCAGCAGCCAAGGACATTATAGCAATCAGCCCCAGCATTTT.

CDR3 sequence: CATSRDGGGSQPQHF. CDR3 bases: TGTGCCACCAGCAGAGATGGAGGGGGCAGTCAGCCCCAGCATTTT. The chain links TRBV15 to TRBJ1-5; 7 nucleotides agree with TRBD1. The CDR3 totals 15 residues. Trimming at V came to 0 bases and at J to 6 bases, leaving 5 bases not matched to a gene. Germline V gives CDR1 LNHNV, CDR2 YYDKDF (reference sequence).

V usage is TRBV5-1 and J usage is TRBJ2-7; maybe TRBD1 (6 bases). The V end lost 0 bases, the J end lost 3 bases, and 10 bases lay between the germline ends. Germline-derived CDR1 and CDR2 are SGHRS and YFSETQ. CDR3 length: 14 residues. The chain's CDR3 is CASSLGQAYYEQYF. CDR3 bases: TGCGCCAGCAGCTTGGGACAGGCATACTACGAGCAGTACTTC.

The V gene is TRBV5-1, the J gene TRBJ2-3; tentatively, D is TRBD1 (5 bases). In germline, CDR1 is SGHRS, CDR2 YFSETQ. V lost 5 bases and J 2 bases, leaving 18 bases between the germline ends. The CDR3 is 16 amino acids. The CDR3 sequence is CASRLGANRNTDTQYF. In DNA form, the CDR3 reads TGCGCCAGCAGGCTAGGGGCTAACAGGAACACAGATACGCAGTATTTT.

This clone has only a few counts. J is TRBJ2-5 and V is TRBV9; 8 bases map to TRBD2. J was trimmed by 2 bases and V by 4 bases; bases with no gene match: 7. Germline V gene data show CDR1 as SGDLS and CDR2 as YYNGEE. The CDR3 has 15 amino acids. CDR3 sequence reads: CASSPGTSGQETQYF. In DNA, the CDR3 is TGTGCCAGCAGCCCCGGGACTAGTGGGCAAGAGACCCAGTACTTC.

In its sample, this clone ranks as medium-sized (0.01 to 0.1%). The chain combines TRBV11-2 with TRBJ1-2; 8 nucleotides line up with TRBD1. The CDR3 runs 11 residues. The trim removed 3 bases at V and 14 bases at J, leaving 5 bases unmatched. Looked up from germline, CDR1 is SGHAT and CDR2 is FQNNGV. This CDR3 is CASSLWTGQTF. The CDR3 DNA follows: TGTGCCAGCAGCTTGTGGACAGGGCAGACCTTC.

This chain connects TRBV27 to TRBJ2-2, with D perhaps TRBD2 (5 bases). Per germline, CDR1 MNHEY and CDR2 SMNVEV (reference sequence). This CDR3 is built from 12 residues. Trimming removed 6 bases from V and 8 bases from J, with 10 bases in between. CDR3 DNA: TGTGCCAGCAGAAACACGGGGGGGGAGCTGTTTTTT. It translates to CASRNTGGELFF.

The V call is TRBV6-5, the J call TRBJ1-5, with unresolved D. Germline V CDR1 and CDR2: MNHEY, SVGAGI. V was clipped by 4 bases and J by 9 bases, with 19 bases between them. CDR3 length: 15 residues. CDR3 in amino acids: CASSLKSTGRGPQHF. CDR3 DNA sequence: TGTGCCAGCAGTTTGAAATCGACCGGGCGGGGGCCCCAGCATTTT.

J is TRBJ1-4 and V is TRBV5-1; weak D call: TRBD1 (6 bases). This CDR3 is 16 amino acids long. The germline V gene has CDR1 SGHRS and CDR2 YFSETQ. Trimming took 1 base from V and 0 from J, leaving 10 bases between them. In nucleotides, the CDR3 is TGCGCCAGCAGCTTGAGGGGGACCCCAACTAATGAAAAACTGTTTTTT. Its translation is CASSLRGTPTNEKLFF.

This chain joins TRBV7-2 and TRBJ2-7; D is perhaps TRBD1 (6 bases). V was cut by 6 bases and J by 7 bases, with 19 bases left in between. CDR3 length: 14 residues. The V gene's germline CDR1 is SGHTA and CDR2 FQGNSA. This CDR3 reads CASSRDTGTWEQYF. The CDR3 nucleotides are TGTGCCAGCAGTCGGGACACGGGTACGTGGGAGCAGTACTTC.

The J gene is TRBJ2-1, the V gene TRBV20-1, with a possible D match to TRBD2 (5 bases). This CDR3 is built from 11 residues. Germline CDR1 is DFQATT and CDR2 is SNEGSKA (reference sequence). Deletions cut 3 bases from V and 16 bases from J, with 16 bases between. The CDR3 sequence is CSARRSDTGFF. The CDR3 nucleotides read TGCAGTGCTAGGAGGAGTGACACGGGATTCTTC.

The chain has TRBV9 and TRBJ1-6; possible D gene TRBD1, 5 bases. This CDR3 has 15 amino acids. V was trimmed by 0 bases and J by 5 bases, leaving 9 bases between them. Germline loops: CDR1 SGDLS, CDR2 YYNGEE. DNA for the CDR3: TGTGCCAGCAGCGTAGGGGGGGGAGATAATTCACCCCTCCACTTT. It encodes CASSVGGGDNSPLHF.

Notes on this clone: This same CDR3 is encoded by further DNA sequences in the sample. The rearrangement joins TRBV6-5 to TRBJ2-5; D is possibly TRBD1 (6 bases). CDR1 and CDR2 from the germline V gene are MNHEY and SVGAGI. V lost 6 bases and J 2 bases, leaving 7 bases between the germline ends. CDR3 length: 12 residues. CDR3 nucleotides: TGTGCCAGCAGGGACAGTCAAGAGACCCAGTACTTC. Translation: CASRDSQETQYF.

This clone was observed a handful of times. This chain's CDR3 is CASSAASQGAYEQYF. The DNA of the CDR3 is TGTGCCAGTAGTGCAGCCTCCCAGGGGGCCTACGAGCAGTACTTC. The rearrangement joins TRBV19 to TRBJ2-7; 7 bases fit TRBD1. The length of the CDR3 is 15 residues. Germline V gene lookup returns CDR1 LNHDA and CDR2 SQIVND (reference sequence). V shed 5 bases and J 2 bases; nucleotides not matched to a gene: 9. Full variable domain (rest looked up from reference TRBV19 and TRBJ2-7): DGGITQSPKYLFRKEGQNVTLSCEQNLNHDAMYWYRQDPGQGLRLIYYSQIVNDFQKGDIAEGYSVSREKKESFPLTVTSAQKNPTAFYLCASSAASQGAYEQYFGPGTRLTVT.

The rearrangement links TRBV7-9 to TRBJ2-5; 7 positions agree with TRBD2. In germline, CDR1 is SEHNR, CDR2 FQNEAQ (reference sequence). This CDR3 comprises 12 residues. V was clipped by 6 bases and J by 7 bases; unmatched bases: 5. The CDR3 nucleotides are TGTGCCAGCAGGTTCAGGGAGGGGACCCAGTACTTC. It translates to CASRFREGTQYF. Drawing the rest from reference TRBV7-9 and TRBJ2-5, the complete variable domain is DTGVSQNPRHKITKRGQNVTFRCDPISEHNRLYWYRQTLGQGPEFLTYFQNEAQLEKSRLLSDRFSAERPKGSFSTLEIQRTEQGDSAMYLCASRFREGTQYFGPGTRLLVL.

The J gene is TRBJ2-5, the V gene TRBV9; 9 nucleotides match TRBD1. Germline V gene lookup returns CDR1 SGDLS and CDR2 YYNGEE. The CDR3 length is 14 residues. V was clipped by 3 bases and J by 5 bases; unmatched bases: 5. CDR3 protein: CASSAHRGRETQYF. The CDR3 nucleotides are TGTGCCAGCAGCGCCCACAGGGGGCGGGAGACCCAGTACTTC.

The genes are TRBV5-1 and TRBJ2-5; D is perhaps TRBD2 (5 bases). V lost 1 base, J lost 3 bases, and 10 bases lay in between. Germline lookup yields CDR1 SGHRS and CDR2 YFSETQ. The CDR3 spans 14 residues. The CDR3 DNA sequence: TGCGCCAGCAGCTTGACGGACTTCGAAGAGACCCAGTACTTC. It is translated as CASSLTDFEETQYF.

The chain joins TRBV6-1 to TRBJ2-7, with 9 nucleotides matching TRBD1. Germline V CDR1 and CDR2: MNHNS, SASEGT. V was clipped by 9 bases and J by 7 bases; unmatched bases: 10. The CDR3 has 13 residues. The CDR3 loop is CASSGTGFGEQYF. The DNA for the CDR3 is TGTGCCAGTTCCGGGACAGGGTTCGGGGAGCAGTACTTC.

This CDR3 is CATSRGQGAEKLFF. As DNA, the CDR3 is TGTGCCACCAGCAGAGGTCAGGGTGCTGAAAAACTGTTTTTT. This chain uses TRBV15 with TRBJ1-4; TRBD1 is a possible D gene (5 bases). Trimming cost V 1 base and J 7 bases, with 10 bases left between them. Germline V lookup: CDR1 LNHNV, CDR2 YYDKDF (reference sequence). This CDR3 spans 14 amino acids.

The gene calls are TRBV5-5 and TRBJ1-5; 10 bases match TRBD1. CDR1 and CDR2 from the germline V gene are SGHKS and YYEKEE (reference sequence). This CDR3 comprises 18 residues. Losses at the gene ends were 1 base for V and 0 bases for J; bases not matched to a gene: 7. DNA of the CDR3: TGTGCCAGCAGCTTGTACGGGACAGGGGAGTATAGCAATCAGCCCCAGCATTTT. Protein: CASSLYGTGEYSNQPQHF. The full variable domain, its missing parts supplied by reference TRBV5-5 and TRBJ1-5, is DAGVTQSPTHLIKTRGQQVTLRCSPISGHKSVSWYQQVLGQGPQFIFQYYEKEERGRGNFPDRFSARQFPNYSSELNVNALLLGDSALYLCASSLYGTGEYSNQPQHFGDGTRLSIL.

DNA of the CDR3: TGTGCCAGTAGTAGAGACAGGGGGCGTCTAGCTTTCTTT. Its translation: CASSRDRGRLAFF. The genes are TRBV19 and TRBJ1-1, with TRBD1 matching 10 bases. The CDR3 totals 13 residues. Unmatched junction bases numbered 6, after V lost 4 bases and J lost 10 bases. Germline CDR1 reads LNHDA; CDR2 reads SQIVND (reference sequence).

This clone appeared a single time. CDR3 residues: CARSGNSYNEQFF. DNA of the CDR3: TGTGCCAGGAGCGGGAACTCCTACAATGAGCAGTTCTTC. The chain carries TRBV2 and TRBJ2-1, with 7 bases identical to TRBD2. Germline values: CDR1 SNHLY, CDR2 FYNNEI. The CDR3 runs 13 residues. After removal of 9 bases from V and 0 bases from J, the junction contained 2 bases not matched to a gene.

The chain combines TRBV5-1 with TRBJ1-1; 7 bases line up with TRBD1. This CDR3 spans 13 amino acids. Unmatched junction bases numbered 1, after V lost 3 bases and J lost 2 bases. Germline values: CDR1 SGHRS, CDR2 YFSETQ. CDR3: CASSWDRNTEAFF. In DNA form, the CDR3 reads TGCGCCAGCAGCTGGGACAGAAACACTGAAGCTTTCTTT.

In its sample, this clone is medium-sized. The chain uses TRBV5-6 and TRBJ2-5; D is undetermined. The germline CDR1 and CDR2 sequences are SGHDT and YYEEEE. CDR3 size: 15 residues. V was cut by 2 bases and J by 1 base, with 12 bases left in between. DNA of the CDR3: TGTGCCAGCAGCTTATACGGAGAGAGCCAAGAGACCCAGTACTTC. Protein: CASSLYGESQETQYF.

This clone was found a few times. The chain couples TRBV21-1 to TRBJ1-5; TRBD1 reflects the table's D call only, with no check against the DNA. TRBV21-1 is a pseudogene segment. This CDR3 has 24 residues. The CDR3 is CASTRPYKQGAEHTGRDSNQPQHF. DNA for the CDR3: TGTGCCAGCACCCGGCCCTATAAACAGGGGGCAGAGCATACCGGTCGAGATAGCAATCAGCCCCAGCATTTT.